The 25 T cell receptor beta chains in this list originate from one sample, sequenced in a study of cytomegalovirus exposure and HLA in healthy donors. Libraries were prepared by immunoSEQ multiplex PCR; TCRdb keeps only in-frame clonotypes and omits some of them. The sample holds more than 90,000 clones, less than 90% seen once. Material: PBMCs. Source of these receptors: a man between 18 and 35 years old in good health and CMV-seropositive.

The V call is TRBV19, the J call TRBJ1-2; the match to TRBD1 covers 8 bases. J lost 7 bases, V lost 3 bases, and 7 bases had no gene match. Germline V CDR1 and CDR2: LNHDA, SQIVND (reference sequence). This CDR3 has 14 residues. The CDR3 bases are TGTGCCAGTAGTATGGGCAGGGGGCGAAGTGGCTACACCTTC. Translated, it gives CASSMGRGRSGYTF.

V usage is TRBV25-1 and J usage is TRBJ1-5; D possibly corresponds to TRBD1 (5 bases). Looked up from germline, CDR1 is MGHDK and CDR2 is SYGVNS. V lost 9 bases and J lost 1, with 16 bases in between. The CDR3 has 15 amino acids. The chain's CDR3 is CASRGGAGSNQPQHF. CDR3 sequence (DNA): TGTGCCAGTCGGGGAGGGGCAGGAAGCAATCAGCCCCAGCATTTT.

V and J are TRBV15 and TRBJ1-5; TRBD1 matches 8 bases. The V segment lost 2 bases and the J segment 2 bases; nucleotides outside the gene matches: 8. The CDR3 spans 17 residues. Germline CDR1 LNHNV, CDR2 YYDKDF (reference sequence). CDR3 region: CATSRTHTGGRNQPQHF. The CDR3 DNA is TGTGCCACCAGCAGAACGCACACAGGGGGACGCAATCAGCCCCAGCATTTT.

The chain carries TRBV5-4 and TRBJ2-2; TRBD1 matches at 7 bases. There are 13 residues in the CDR3. Per the germline V gene, CDR1 is SGHNT and CDR2 is YYREEE (reference sequence). With V trimmed by 3 bases and J by 9 bases, 5 bases remained unmatched. CDR3 DNA sequence: TGTGCCAGCAGCTGGGACAGCGCCCGGGAGCTGTTTTTT. Protein product: CASSWDSARELFF. The full variable domain, rest sourced from reference TRBV5-4 and TRBJ2-2, is ETGVTQSPTHLIKTRGQQVTLRCSSQSGHNTVSWYQQALGQGPQFIFQYYREEENGRGNFPPRFSGLQFPNYSSELNVNALELDDSALYLCASSWDSARELFFGEGSRLTVL.

CDR3 loop: CASSYRGGRQETQYF. For the CDR3, the DNA is TGTGCCAGCAGCTATCGGGGGGGGAGGCAAGAGACCCAGTACTTC. This chain joins TRBV6-5 and TRBJ2-5, with 8 bases matching TRBD2. Trimming removed 6 bases from V and 2 bases from J; junction bases left unmatched: 8. CDR3 length: 15 amino acids. The germline V gene has CDR1 MNHEY and CDR2 SVGAGI.

This sequence joins TRBV6-5 and TRBJ1-3; D unclear. The germline V gene has CDR1 MNHEY and CDR2 SVGAGI. The CDR3 sequence is 11 residues long. V dropped 8 bases and J dropped 1 base, with 3 bases sitting between them. The CDR3 sequence is CASLSGNTIYF. CDR3 in DNA: TGTGCCAGCCTTTCTGGAAACACCATATATTTT.

This clone was seen more than once but under ten times. The chain uses TRBV19 and TRBJ2-5; 7 bases match TRBD1. Trimming removed 3 bases from V and 0 bases from J; junction bases left unmatched: 7. The CDR3 covers 16 residues. Germline-derived CDR1 and CDR2 are LNHDA and SQIVND (reference sequence). CDR3 nucleotides: TGTGCCAGTAGTATCGACTTAGGGGGCTACCAAGAGACCCAGTACTTC. Its translation: CASSIDLGGYQETQYF.

The V call is TRBV5-4, the J call TRBJ1-1; 7 nucleotides agree with TRBD1. CDR1 and CDR2 (germline): SGHNT, YYREEE (reference sequence). V shed 6 bases, J shed 5 bases, and the junction held 10 bases outside the gene matches. This CDR3 region has 14 residues. In DNA, the CDR3 is TGTGCCAGCACCCCACAGGGGCCGCAGACTGAAGCTTTCTTT. Translating gives CASTPQGPQTEAFF.

This chain links TRBV7-9 with TRBJ2-2; TRBD1 might be the D (6 bases). From germline, CDR1 is SEHNR and CDR2 FQNEAQ (reference sequence). Between the trimmed V and J ends, which lost 5 bases and 3 bases, there was a span of 10 bases. There are 14 residues in the CDR3. In DNA form, the CDR3 reads TGTGCCAGCAGCCGACGACAGGACACCGGGGAGCTGTTTTTT. This translates into CASSRRQDTGELFF.

The rearrangement links TRBV7-8 to TRBJ2-1; D possibly corresponds to TRBD2 (6 bases). The CDR3 sequence is 21 residues long. The ends were cut back, 7 bases at V and 12 bases at J, with 43 bases in the middle. Germline V gene data show CDR1 as SGHVS and CDR2 as FQNEAQ. The CDR3 DNA sequence: TGTGCCAGCACCCACCCCGACTCCTCATCTTCCCGGGAAGGACTAAATTTAAGGCAGTTCTTC. It encodes CASTHPDSSSSREGLNLRQFF.

The chain joins TRBV7-7 to TRBJ2-7; TRBD2 matches 7 bases. The CDR3 length is 14 residues. V was clipped by 5 bases and J by 0 bases; unmatched bases: 4. In germline, CDR1 is SSHAT, CDR2 FNYEAQ (reference sequence). The CDR3 nucleotides are TGTGCCAGCAGCCCCGGGAGGTTCTCCTACGAGCAGTACTTC. Protein: CASSPGRFSYEQYF.

The J gene is TRBJ2-7, the V gene TRBV2; 7 nucleotides line up with TRBD1. This CDR3 is built from 14 residues. The junction had 3 bases not matched to a gene; V was cut back by 2 bases and J by 2 bases. Germline CDR1 is SNHLY and CDR2 is FYNNEI. CDR3 coding DNA: TGTGCCAGCAGTGAATTGGACAGGACCTACGAGCAGTACTTC. Translation gives CASSELDRTYEQYF.

This chain joins TRBV14 and TRBJ1-1; 7 nucleotides line up with TRBD1. Germline V gene lookup returns CDR1 SGHDN and CDR2 FVKESK. J was trimmed by 1 base and V by 6 bases; bases with no gene match: 2. There are 13 residues in the CDR3. CDR3 protein: CASSRQGNTEAFF. The CDR3 DNA reads as TGTGCCAGCAGTCGACAGGGGAACACTGAAGCTTTCTTT.

The chain combines TRBV10-3 with TRBJ1-1; no clear D gene. Germline CDR1 reads ENHRY; CDR2 reads SYGVKD. V was cut by 6 bases and J by 5 bases, with 10 bases left in between. This CDR3 contains 12 residues. In DNA form, the CDR3 reads TGTGCCATCAGAGAGGGCGGGACTGAAGCTTTCTTT. Translated: CAIREGGTEAFF.

This chain uses TRBV11-2 with TRBJ2-1; 7 nucleotides agree with TRBD2. The trim removed 5 bases at V and 8 bases at J, leaving 12 bases unmatched. This CDR3 is built from 15 residues. Germline V CDR1 and CDR2: SGHAT, FQNNGV. In DNA form, the CDR3 reads TGTGCCAGCAGCCATCTGACTAGCCCGTTCTATGAGCAGTTCTTC. Translation gives CASSHLTSPFYEQFF.

This clone has only one observation. V and J are TRBV6-5 and TRBJ2-5; D may be TRBD1 (5 bases). V was shortened by 6 bases and J by 2 bases, with 10 bases between the two germline ends. The germline V gene encodes CDR1 MNHEY and CDR2 SVGAGI. This CDR3 is 13 amino acids long. The CDR3 DNA sequence: TGTGCCAGCAGGAAGGGGTTACAAGAGACCCAGTACTTC. Translation gives CASRKGLQETQYF.

This clone was picked up one time. The V call is TRBV5-6, the J call TRBJ1-1; tentative D call: TRBD1 (6 bases). The CDR3 loop spans 13 amino acids. V was cut by 0 bases and J by 7 bases, with 10 bases left in between. The germline gives CDR1 SGHDT, CDR2 YYEEEE. CDR3 sequence (DNA): TGTGCCAGCAGCTTGGCGGGGACAAATGAAGCTTTCTTT. Encoded protein: CASSLAGTNEAFF.

This chain joins TRBV5-4 and TRBJ1-5; D is possibly TRBD1 (5 bases). Between the trimmed V and J ends, which lost 0 bases and 7 bases, there was a span of 11 bases. Germline V gene data show CDR1 as SGHNT and CDR2 as YYREEE (reference sequence). This CDR3 has 14 amino acids. The CDR3 protein is CASSLGGAGQPQHF. DNA for the CDR3: TGTGCCAGCAGCTTGGGTGGGGCGGGACAGCCCCAGCATTTT.

The chain couples TRBV7-2 to TRBJ1-6; D is unclear. Between the trimmed V and J ends, which lost 3 bases and 4 bases, there was a span of 7 bases. This CDR3 is 14 amino acids long. CDR1 SGHTA and CDR2 FQGNSA come from the germline V gene. The CDR3 spells CASSLRRYNSPLHF. The CDR3 DNA reads as TGTGCCAGCAGCTTGAGGAGGTATAATTCACCCCTCCACTTT.

This clone has a handful of counts. CDR3 DNA: TGTGCCAGTAGTATTCAAAGGGACAGGGCTCAGCCCCAGCATTTT. This codes for CASSIQRDRAQPQHF. The chain links TRBV19 to TRBJ1-5, with 9 bases identical to TRBD1. The CDR3 consists of 15 residues. J gave up 6 bases and V 3 bases, and 6 bases lay outside the gene matches. Germline V gene sequence: CDR1 LNHDA, CDR2 SQIVND (reference sequence).

The chain employs TRBV10-3 and TRBJ2-2; D gene uncertain. V lost 6 bases and J 4 bases, leaving 9 bases between the germline ends. This CDR3 region has 13 residues. Germline V lookup: CDR1 ENHRY, CDR2 SYGVKD. The CDR3 nucleotides are TGTGCCATCAGCTCCCAGGTCACCGGGGAGCTGTTTTTT. Translating gives CAISSQVTGELFF.

CDR3 nucleotide sequence: TGTGCCAGCAGCCAACGGACAGGAGGGGACACCGGGGAGCTGTTTTTT. Translated, it gives CASSQRTGGDTGELFF. This chain uses TRBV14 with TRBJ2-2; weak D call: TRBD1 (7 bases). The CDR3 has 16 residues. The germline CDR1 and CDR2 sequences are SGHDN and FVKESK. The V end lost 2 bases, the J end lost 3 bases, and 13 bases lay between the germline ends.

The chain carries TRBV5-4 and TRBJ1-6; D gene unclear. There are 12 residues in the CDR3. CDR1 is SGHNT, CDR2 YYREEE, per germline (reference sequence). Trimming took off 1 base at V and 10 bases at J, with 6 bases between the two ends. The chain's CDR3 is CASSLPRSPLHF. The CDR3 DNA is TGTGCCAGCAGCTTGCCTCGGTCACCCCTCCACTTT.

The count of this clone is one. The chain joins TRBV5-1 to TRBJ2-1; 7 nucleotides agree with TRBD1. The CDR3 contains 14 residues. After removal of 4 bases from V and 7 bases from J, the junction contained 8 bases not matched to a gene. The germline CDR1 and CDR2 sequences are SGHRS and YFSETQ. The CDR3 bases are TGCGCCAGCAGCCAGCAGGACAGGAGGAATGAGCAGTTCTTC. This gives the protein CASSQQDRRNEQFF.

The gene calls are TRBV5-1 and TRBJ1-2, with D tentatively TRBD1 (6 bases). Trimming stripped 0 bases from V and 0 bases from J, with 9 bases between. Germline V gene lookup returns CDR1 SGHRS and CDR2 YFSETQ. The length of the CDR3 is 15 residues. CDR3 nucleotide sequence: TGCGCCAGCAGCTTGGGTACAGGGACTAACTATGGCTACACCTTC. This translates into CASSLGTGTNYGYTF.